This entry lists 20 T cell receptor beta chains sequenced from one sample in a study of T cells after yellow fever vaccination. TCRdb passed the 5' RACE reads through MiXCR, listing each CDR3 protein once. The sample holds under 200,000 distinct CDR3 sequences, about 7% seen once. Material: CD4+ T cells sorted from PBMCs, obtained more than 4 days after the first yellow fever vaccination. All receptors come from a man between 18 and 35 years old who received the YFV17D yellow fever vaccine.

This clonotype was counted many times. This sequence joins TRBV29-1 and TRBJ1-1; perhaps TRBD1 as D (5 bases). In germline, CDR1 is SQVTM, CDR2 ANQGSEA. This CDR3 comprises 13 residues. Trimming shortened V by 0 bases and J by 5 bases, and 10 bases separated the two germline ends. The CDR3 is CSVEEKGYTEAFF. For the CDR3, the DNA is TGCAGCGTTGAAGAAAAGGGGTATACTGAAGCTTTCTTT.

This clonotype came up a few times. The CDR3 is CASSQEGLRETQYF. Written as DNA, the CDR3 is TGTGCCAGCAGCCAAGAAGGCCTCAGGGAGACCCAGTACTTC. The chain couples TRBV4-2 to TRBJ2-5; no definite D call. V lost 0 bases and J 5 bases, leaving 10 bases between the germline ends. Germline CDR1 and CDR2: LGHNA and YNFKEQ. CDR3 length: 14 amino acids.

This clonotype was seen repeatedly, ten times or more. For the CDR3, the DNA is TGTGCCAGCGGTCGACTAGCTTTGACCGGGGAGCTGTTTTTT. As protein: CASGRLALTGELFF. This chain joins TRBV6-1 and TRBJ2-2; 7 bases line up with TRBD2. The germline V gene has CDR1 MNHNS and CDR2 SASEGT. V dropped 8 bases and J dropped 5; count of bases not matched to a gene: 8. This CDR3 spans 14 amino acids.

The chain combines TRBV6-5 with TRBJ1-2; D gene unclear. The CDR3 covers 13 residues. The V gene lost 3 bases and the J gene lost 3 bases, with 8 bases spanning the gap. Germline values: CDR1 MNHEY, CDR2 SVGAGI. Written as DNA, the CDR3 is TGTGCCAGCAGTTATGATTCACACTATGGCTACACCTTC. It specifies CASSYDSHYGYTF.

J is TRBJ2-7 and V is TRBV21-1. TRBV21-1 is termed a pseudogene. This CDR3 has 14 amino acids. DNA for the CDR3: TGTGCCAGCAGCACAGGGGATGGTCCCTACGAGCAGTACGTC. The encoded protein is CASSTGDGPYEQYV.

This clonotype was seen more than once but under ten times. The DNA for the CDR3 is TGTGCCACCAGCACTAATAAAGTCGGAGGGGGAGAGGTAGGGAGAAATGAGCAGTTCTTC. This translates into CATSTNKVGGGEVGRNEQFF. V is TRBV15 and J is TRBJ2-1; perhaps D is TRBD1 or TRBD2 (6 bases each). The V end was cut by 4 bases, the J end by 7 bases, with 32 bases between. There are 20 residues in the CDR3. Germline values: CDR1 LNHNV, CDR2 YYDKDF (reference sequence).

This clonotype has a count of ten or more. The V gene is TRBV24-1, the J gene TRBJ2-7; D could derive from TRBD1 or TRBD2 (5 bases each). CDR3 length equals 17 residues. Trimming removed 9 bases at V and 0 bases at J, with 23 bases between. The germline gives CDR1 KGHDR, CDR2 SFDVKD. The CDR3 here is CATGVASDEGPSYEQYV. CDR3 nucleotide sequence: TGTGCCACCGGAGTTGCGTCGGACGAGGGACCCTCCTACGAGCAGTACGTC.

A few counts support this clonotype. The chain combines TRBV9 with TRBJ2-5; 11 nucleotides line up with TRBD1. The V gene's germline CDR1 is SGDLS and CDR2 YYNGEE. This CDR3 has 15 residues. V was clipped by 2 bases and J by 4 bases; unmatched bases: 4. DNA for the CDR3: TGTGCCAGCAGCGTCGGGGACAGGGGGGCAGAGACCCAGTACTTC. It specifies CASSVGDRGAETQYF.

This clonotype came up a few times. The rearrangement uses TRBV5-4 and TRBJ1-3; D remains ambiguous. Germline-derived CDR1 and CDR2 are SGHNT and YYREEE (reference sequence). The CDR3 length is 12 residues. Trimming shortened V by 0 bases and J by 4 bases, and 2 bases separated the two germline ends. The CDR3 region is CASSLAGNTIYF. The CDR3 nucleotides read TGTGCCAGCAGCTTGGCCGGAAACACCATATATTTT.

This clonotype appeared once. This chain joins TRBV7-2 and TRBJ2-7; D unresolved. CDR3 length: 13 amino acids. Germline CDR1 SGHTA, CDR2 FQGNSA. The CDR3 loop is CGSSYGSSYEQYV. CDR3 nucleotide sequence: TGTGGCAGCAGCTACGGGTCCTCCTACGAGCAGTACGTC.

The chain links TRBV7-8 to TRBJ1-5; 10 bases line up with TRBD1. Losses at the gene ends were 3 bases for V and 1 base for J; bases not matched to a gene: 12. Germline lookup yields CDR1 SGHVS and CDR2 FQNEAQ. This CDR3 is 19 amino acids long. DNA of the CDR3: TGTGCCAGCAGCTTCCTACCGGGACAGGGGTTGAGGAGCAATCAGCCCCAGCATTTT. Residues: CASSFLPGQGLRSNQPQHF.

This clonotype was picked up many times. The rearrangement joins TRBV28 to TRBJ2-1; 13 bases agree with TRBD2. The CDR3 sequence is 16 residues long. The V gene end was trimmed by 6 bases and the J gene end by 8 bases; junction bases not matched to a gene: 10. Germline CDR1 MDHEN, CDR2 SYDVKM. CDR3 coding DNA: TGTGCCAGCAGCGGGGCCGGGACTAGCGGGGCCTATGAGCAGTTCTTC. Protein sequence: CASSGAGTSGAYEQFF.

This clonotype has just a few counts. J is TRBJ1-5 and V is TRBV7-6; TRBD1 matches 7 bases. This CDR3 region has 13 residues. V was pared by 8 bases and J by 11 bases, with 12 bases of the junction left unmatched. CDR1 SGHVS and CDR2 FNYEAQ come from the germline V gene. CDR3: CASPREGAESQHF. The CDR3 DNA reads as TGTGCCAGCCCACGGGAGGGGGCGGAATCCCAGCATTTT.

The table lists this clonotype with many counts. The chain is built from TRBV20-1 and TRBJ1-5; no firm D call. The germline V and J ends were trimmed by 6 bases and 2 bases, with 20 bases remaining between them. The length of the CDR3 is 16 residues. Germline loops: CDR1 DFQATT, CDR2 SNEGSKA (reference sequence). CDR3 sequence (DNA): TGCAGTGCAGTTCCGGGCCCCTACCTACGCAATCAGCCCCAGCATTTT. It codes for CSAVPGPYLRNQPQHF.

In its sample, this clonotype was seen a few times. This chain links TRBV5-1 with TRBJ2-1, with a possible D match to TRBD1 (7 bases). This CDR3 has 14 residues. Germline V lookup: CDR1 SGHRS, CDR2 YFSETQ. V shed 5 bases and J shed 9 bases, with 18 bases lying between them. The CDR3 DNA reads TGCGCCAGCAGGTCCAGGGGGGATGGCGGTGAGCAGTTCTTC. Encoded protein: CASRSRGDGGEQFF.

This chain uses TRBV4-2 with TRBJ2-1; weak D call: TRBD2 (6 bases). The CDR3 runs 18 residues. Germline-derived CDR1 and CDR2 are LGHNA and YNFKEQ. Trimming pared 0 bases from V and 2 bases from J, leaving 17 bases between. Here the CDR3 DNA reads TGTGCCAGCAGCCAAGAGGGGGGAAGAGGAATTACCTACAATGAGCAGTTCTTC. Translated, it gives CASSQEGGRGITYNEQFF.

This clonotype was counted only a few times. The rearrangement uses TRBV15 and TRBJ1-1, with D hard to call. The V end lost 5 bases, the J end lost 2 bases, and 6 bases lay between the germline ends. The CDR3 sequence is 12 residues long. In germline, CDR1 is LNHNV, CDR2 YYDKDF (reference sequence). The CDR3: CATSGRNTEAFF. The DNA of the CDR3 is TGTGCCACCAGCGGGAGAAACACTGAAGCTTTCTTT.

This clonotype was found many times. A read error may account for a junction end that differs from germline. J is TRBJ2-6 and V is TRBV7-2; 9 bases fit TRBD2. This CDR3 region has 17 residues. Germline CDR1 SGHTA, CDR2 FQGNSA. This CDR3 reads CASSVAGASSGANVLTF. The CDR3 DNA is TGTGCCAGCAGCGTAGCGGGGGCAAGCTCTGGGGCCAACGTCCTGACTTTC. The entire variable domain, with the rest obtained from reference TRBV7-2 and TRBJ2-6, is as follows: GAGVSQSPSNKVTEKGKDVELRCDPISGHTALYWYRQSLGQGLEFLIYFQGNSAPDKSGLPSDRFSAERTGGSVSTLTIQRTQQEDSAVYLCASSVAGASSGANVLTFGAGSRLTVL.

The chain is built from TRBV20-1 and TRBJ1-1; TRBD1 matches 7 bases. The CDR3 spans 14 residues. Trimming cost V 5 bases and J 0 bases; bases outside gene matches: 6. CDR1 is DFQATT, CDR2 SNEGSKA, per germline (reference sequence). CDR3 sequence: CSASRDSLNTEAFF. The CDR3 DNA follows: TGCAGTGCTTCCCGGGACAGCTTGAACACTGAAGCTTTCTTT.

This clonotype was picked up many times. The chain joins TRBV29-1 to TRBJ1-2; D not certain. Trimming took off 0 bases at V and 8 bases at J, with 13 bases between the two ends. The CDR3 extends over 13 amino acids. Germline-derived CDR1 and CDR2 are SQVTM and ANQGSEA. The CDR3 spells CSVEENGGVGYTF. The CDR3 bases are TGCAGCGTTGAAGAAAACGGAGGTGTGGGCTACACCTTC.